This TCR beta chain was recorded in a study of cytomegalovirus exposure and HLA in healthy donors. The primer mix had 60 Vbeta and 13 Jbeta primers. Original analysis: In a later analysis, around 10 million of tens of millions of unique beta chains occurred in at least two donors. The protocol was immunoSEQ multiplex PCR, while the TCRdb copy is restricted to in-frame clones and leaves out a portion. The V and J calls and the clone size are those of that table, but D and trimming were determined from the DNA. This sample's table has under 40,000 clones. Study-wide results and caveats: The authors assumed roughly uniform sequencing depth across donors for presence/absence analyses. TCR beta chain V- and J-gene trimming was linked, in a later analysis, to a missense variant in DCLRE1C.

This CDR3 has 13 residues. Germline assignment: CDR1 SGHAT and CDR2 FQNNGV. V lost 1 base and J lost 6; bases outside the gene matches: 0. Concerning this clone itself: Its antigen remains unknown.

Sequenced material: PBMCs. This TCR derives from a woman between 40 and 55 years old in good health and CMV-seropositive. The rearrangement joins TRBV11-2 to TRBJ1-1; the match to TRBD1 covers 9 bases. The CDR3 here is CASSLGQGAEAFF. The DNA for the CDR3 is TGTGCCAGCAGCTTAGGACAGGGGGCTGAAGCTTTCTTT.